This T cell receptor (beta chain) originates from a study of blood T cell repertoires in COVID-19. Study context: Specimens from acute and convalescent COVID-19 originated in the United States, Italy and Spain. In each case, the material was cDNA or gDNA derived from T cells, B-cell-depleted T cells, or PBMCs.

This clone has a handful of counts. Per the study methods: It was from reference gene primer amplification that nucleated cell counts were estimated. Assay: immunoSEQ multiplex PCR; the TCRdb copy retains only in-frame clones and omits some. Clonal size and the V and J genes are those of that table, whereas D and trimming came from the DNA. The table lists roughly 35,000 clones, around 80% of them singletons. The receptor was isolated from a woman aged 60-75 years with acute or convalescent COVID-19. The sequenced sample was peripheral blood.

The CDR3 DNA sequence: TGTGCCAGTAGTACTCAGGGTTATGGCTACACCTTC. It codes for CASSTQGYGYTF. The V call is TRBV19, the J call TRBJ1-2; a possible D gene is TRBD1 (5 bases). Trimming shortened V by 4 bases and J by 5 bases, and 8 bases separated the two germline ends. The germline V gene encodes CDR1 LNHDA and CDR2 SQIVND (reference sequence). The CDR3 totals 12 residues.